This entry lists 18 T cell receptor beta chains sequenced from one sample in a study of patients and donors after allogeneic stem cell transplantation (dated by TCRdb to 2018 to 2020). The library was generated by RT-PCR. Sequencing relied on a NextSeq 550. TCRdb trimmed the raw reads at Q25, called clones with MiXCR and kept productive beta chains. Here each entry gathers all rows of one CDR3 protein and keeps the most common genes and DNA. Counted in this sample were approximately 160,000 distinct CDR3 sequences; 30% of them appeared once. The top ten hold less than 3.5% of the sample. The sample taken for sequencing was blood, either unsorted or a sorted T cell fraction (not recorded which). Source of these receptors: a human donor who was either an allogeneic HSCT recipient or a stem cell or donor lymphocyte infusion donor (not recorded which). It is not recorded whose cells these are; they may come from a transplant donor.

The sample holds many counts of this clonotype. The chain recombines TRBV27 with TRBJ1-2, with D perhaps TRBD1 (5 bases). The CDR3 is made up of 12 amino acids. Germline values: CDR1 MNHEY, CDR2 SMNVEV (reference sequence). Trimming pared 5 bases from V and 8 bases from J, leaving 12 bases between. This CDR3 reads CASSPVGGGYTF. CDR3 in DNA: TGTGCCAGCAGTCCGGTGGGGGGGGGCTACACCTTC.

This clonotype was seen a few times. The chain joins TRBV10-1 to TRBJ2-1; TRBD2 aligns across 9 bases. This CDR3 is built from 19 residues. V lost 5 bases to trimming and J lost 0 bases; unmatched junction nucleotides: 14. In germline, CDR1 is WNHNN, CDR2 SYGVQD (reference sequence). CDR3 region: CASSPTSAGGQGSYNEQFF. The DNA of the CDR3 is TGCGCCAGCAGTCCCACCTCAGCGGGGGGTCAGGGCTCCTACAATGAGCAGTTCTTC.

The rearrangement links TRBV20-1 to TRBJ1-1, with D hard to call. This CDR3 comprises 14 residues. Germline CDR1 reads DFQATT; CDR2 reads SNEGSKA (reference sequence). V gave up 0 bases and J gave up 0 bases, with 8 bases separating them. The CDR3 bases are TGCAGTGCTAGAGATAAATGGCTGAACACTGAAGCTTTCTTT. It translates to CSARDKWLNTEAFF.

The chain carries TRBV25-1 and TRBJ1-2, with D unclear. The CDR3 is made up of 14 amino acids. V was pared by 1 base and J by 0 bases, with 6 bases between. CDR1 MGHDK and CDR2 SYGVNS come from the germline V gene. The CDR3 is CASSESVANYGYTF. The DNA of the CDR3 is TGTGCCAGCAGTGAATCGGTAGCTAACTATGGCTACACCTTC.

This clonotype has just a few counts. The genes are TRBV6-5 and TRBJ2-2; D unresolved. In germline, CDR1 is MNHEY, CDR2 SVGAGI. This CDR3 spans 13 amino acids. V was shortened by 8 bases and J by 7 bases, with 14 bases between the two germline ends. For the CDR3, the DNA is TGTGCCAGCGTCAAAGGGATCGGCGGGGAGCTGTTTTTT. Translating gives CASVKGIGGELFF.

This clonotype has just a few counts. The J gene is TRBJ2-3, the V gene TRBV6-5; no firm D call. The CDR3 loop spans 13 amino acids. Trimming took 4 bases from V and 4 from J, leaving 9 bases between them. CDR1 MNHEY and CDR2 SVGAGI come from the germline V gene. The CDR3 region is CASSSPMSDTQYF. The CDR3 nucleotides are TGTGCCAGCAGTTCCCCAATGTCAGATACGCAGTATTTT.

The gene calls are TRBV2 and TRBJ2-6; D gene ambiguous. Germline CDR1 reads SNHLY; CDR2 reads FYNNEI. This CDR3 has 15 amino acids. V lost 2 bases and J 2 bases, leaving 7 bases between the germline ends. CDR3 bases: TGTGCCAGCAGTGAAATGTGGGCTGGGGCCAACGTCCTGACTTTC. It encodes CASSEMWAGANVLTF.

This clonotype appeared a few times. The chain has TRBV28 and TRBJ1-1, with a possible D match to TRBD1 (6 bases). V was clipped by 3 bases and J by 7 bases, with 15 bases between them. CDR1 is MDHEN and CDR2 is SYDVKM in the germline V gene. This CDR3 region has 14 residues. As DNA, the CDR3 is TGTGCCAGCAGTTTTAGGGGGAGTGGGCGTGAAGCTTTCTTT. The encoded protein is CASSFRGSGREAFF.

This clonotype was observed at least ten times. This sequence joins TRBV20-1 and TRBJ1-2, with D possibly matching TRBD1 (6 bases). Trimming pared 3 bases from V and 3 bases from J, leaving 14 bases between. Germline V gene lookup returns CDR1 DFQATT and CDR2 SNEGSKA (reference sequence). This CDR3 contains 14 residues. The CDR3 loop reads CSASAGAEDYGYTF. The DNA for the CDR3 is TGCAGTGCTAGCGCGGGGGCTGAAGACTATGGCTACACCTTC.

The chain couples TRBV20-1 to TRBJ1-5; D may be TRBD1 (6 bases). The germline V gene encodes CDR1 DFQATT and CDR2 SNEGSKA (reference sequence). The germline V and J ends were trimmed by 2 bases and 2 bases, with 7 bases remaining between them. The CDR3 runs to 13 residues. The CDR3 nucleotides are TGCAGTGCTAGACACAGGGGCAATCAGCCCCAGCATTTT. It codes for CSARHRGNQPQHF.

This clonotype was detected ten times or more. This chain links TRBV3-1 with TRBJ1-2; TRBD1 agrees at 7 bases. In germline, CDR1 is LGHDT, CDR2 YNNKEL (reference sequence). The CDR3 extends over 14 amino acids. Trimming at V came to 4 bases and at J to 1 base, leaving 3 bases not matched to a gene. CDR3 sequence (DNA): TGTGCCAGCAGCCGGACAGGATTTAACTATGGCTACACCTTC. Encoded protein: CASSRTGFNYGYTF.

The DNA for the CDR3 is TGTGCCAGCAGCTTTTCTAGCCTGATATCGGCTGAGCAGTTCTTC. This codes for CASSFSSLISAEQFF. The V gene is TRBV7-2, the J gene TRBJ2-1; TRBD2 might be the D (5 bases). The CDR3 covers 15 residues. The germline V and J ends were trimmed by 3 bases and 9 bases, with 18 bases remaining between them. From germline, CDR1 is SGHTA and CDR2 FQGNSA.

The chain combines TRBV27 with TRBJ2-3; D call uncertain. V gave up 3 bases and J gave up 2 bases, with 18 bases separating them. Germline V CDR1 and CDR2: MNHEY, SMNVEV (reference sequence). The CDR3 has 17 amino acids. The chain's CDR3 is CASSLSTYRLDTDTQYF. For the CDR3, the DNA is TGTGCCAGCAGTTTGTCGACTTACCGGTTGGACACAGATACGCAGTATTTT.

This clonotype was counted between two and nine times. The chain joins TRBV5-1 to TRBJ2-5; the match to TRBD1 covers 7 bases. CDR1 and CDR2 (germline): SGHRS, YFSETQ. J gave up 2 bases and V 3 bases, and 4 bases lay outside the gene matches. CDR3 size: 14 residues. As DNA, the CDR3 is TGCGCCAGCAGCTGGGGACAGCTTCAAGAGACCCAGTACTTC. It encodes CASSWGQLQETQYF.

This clonotype was counted a few times. The chain links TRBV6-5 to TRBJ1-2; 8 nucleotides agree with TRBD1. V trimming: 2 bases; J trimming: 4 bases; junction bases outside the gene matches: 9. This CDR3 region has 16 residues. Germline CDR1 and CDR2: MNHEY and SVGAGI. The CDR3 spells CASSYAPGGAVYGYTF. Here the CDR3 DNA reads TGTGCCAGCAGTTACGCCCCAGGGGGCGCGGTCTATGGCTACACCTTC.

This clonotype was detected only once. The chain has TRBV21-1 and TRBJ2-4; no check of the table's D call, TRBD2, against the DNA was made. TRBV21-1 is a documented pseudogene. This CDR3 has 19 amino acids. The CDR3 DNA reads as TGTGCCAGCAGCAAAGGGGGGGGTGGGCCCCCGAAAGCCAAAAACATTCAGTACTTC. It specifies CASSKGGGGPPKAKNIQYF.

This clonotype has a handful of counts. The chain carries TRBV15 and TRBJ2-3; TRBD2 agrees at 8 bases. CDR1 and CDR2 (germline): LNHNV, YYDKDF (reference sequence). The V gene end was trimmed by 1 base and the J gene end by 2 bases; junction bases not matched to a gene: 2. The CDR3 loop spans 15 amino acids. The CDR3 nucleotides are TGTGCCACCAGCAGAGTAGCGGGGTACACAGATACGCAGTATTTT. Translating gives CATSRVAGYTDTQYF.

A few counts support this clonotype. The CDR3 is CASSLRGGRWTDTQYF. CDR3 sequence (DNA): TGTGCCAGCAGCCTAAGAGGCGGGAGGTGGACAGATACGCAGTATTTT. V and J are TRBV7-2 and TRBJ2-3; 8 nucleotides match TRBD2. The CDR3 contains 16 residues. The ends lost 5 bases at V and 3 bases at J; junction bases unmatched: 10. CDR1 is SGHTA and CDR2 is FQGNSA in the germline V gene.